The 5 T cell receptor beta chains below come from one sample, sequenced in a study of T cell responses to AZD1222 COVID-19 vaccine. Here immunoSEQ multiplex PCR was the method, and the copy in TCRdb shows in-frame clones only, minus some. This table has more than 250,000 clones, over 85% appearing once. Material: peripheral blood, obtained on day 0 of AZD1222 vaccination. All receptors derive from an adult in good health.

CDR3 region: CASSSSGQGAGEQYF. Here the CDR3 DNA reads TGTGCCAGCAGCTCCTCCGGACAGGGGGCTGGCGAGCAGTACTTC. This sequence joins TRBV7-9 and TRBJ2-7, with TRBD1 matching 11 bases. Germline V gene lookup returns CDR1 SEHNR and CDR2 FQNEAQ (reference sequence). The CDR3 contains 15 residues. V was pared by 4 bases and J by 6 bases, with 8 bases of the junction left unmatched.

The chain is built from TRBV6-2 or TRBV6-3 and TRBJ2-5; TRBD2 agrees at 9 bases. Germline values: CDR1 MNHEY, CDR2 SVGEGT. The CDR3 contains 15 residues. J lost 4 bases, V lost 2 bases, and 5 bases had no gene match. CDR3 sequence: CASSYSSGSRETQYF. The CDR3 DNA reads TGTGCCAGCAGTTACAGTAGCGGGAGTAGAGAGACCCAGTACTTC.

The chain links TRBV30 to TRBJ1-5, with 9 positions matching TRBD1. J lost 7 bases, V lost 0 bases, and 4 bases had no gene match. The CDR3 is 14 residues long. The germline V gene has CDR1 GTSNPN and CDR2 SVGIG (reference sequence). The CDR3 DNA is TGTGCCTGGAGTGTAGGGACAGGGCGGCAGCCCCAGCATTTT. Its translation is CAWSVGTGRQPQHF.

V gene TRBV7-2 combines with J gene TRBJ2-1, with D unclear. The CDR3 has 14 amino acids. Germline CDR1 reads SGHTA; CDR2 reads FQGNSA. The ends were cut back, 5 bases at V and 4 bases at J, with 12 bases in the middle. CDR3 sequence: CASSDFTPYNEQFF. The DNA for the CDR3 is TGTGCCAGCAGCGACTTCACTCCGTACAATGAGCAGTTCTTC.

The CDR3 is CASSLPGVGETQYF. The CDR3 DNA is TGCGCCAGCAGCTTGCCGGGAGTGGGGGAGACCCAGTACTTC. The V and J genes are TRBV5-1 and TRBJ2-5, with D maybe TRBD2 (6 bases). Trimming took off 1 base at V and 5 bases at J, with 12 bases between the two ends. In germline, CDR1 is SGHRS, CDR2 YFSETQ. The CDR3 has 14 amino acids. The whole variable domain, filled in from reference TRBV5-1 and TRBJ2-5, reads KAGVTQTPRYLIKTRGQQVTLSCSPISGHRSVSWYQQTPGQGLQFLFEYFSETQRNKGNFPGRFSGRQFSNSRSEMNVSTLELGDSALYLCASSLPGVGETQYFGPGTRLLVL.